Sequencing of this T cell receptor beta chain was carried out in a study of beta chain features in type 1 diabetes (dated by TCRdb to about 2018). For context, the study as a whole: Mean age, gender distribution, total cell number and subset yield were not different between patients and healthy donors. A total of under 120,000,000 sorted cells were examined across all samples, and RNA yield correlated strongly with the number of cells per subset. In the study, recently diagnosed type 1 diabetes patients and matched healthy donors were compared on the TCRB repertoires of their sorted circulating CD4+ T cell subsets. Naive and central memory subsets were obtained from all 30 or so donors, but regulatory and stem cell-like memory subsets were isolated from only 8 patients and roughly eight healthy donors.

The entire amount of isolated RNA was reverse transcribed using the High Capacity cDNA Reverse Transcription Kit, so the sequenced TCRB transcripts were expressed ones. Deep immunoSEQ sequencing was applied to naive, central memory and regulatory T cell samples, giving an average of about 3.7 million total reads per sample. After sorted cells were lysed in RLT buffer, RNA was extracted with DNase-treated RNeasy Micro or Mini kits, with the choice depending on cell number. To prevent cross-contamination, every cell subset was processed on its own, while patient and healthy donor samples were processed together. The immunoSEQ multiplex PCR was used to amplify TCRB sequences from cDNA, yielding 87-bp fragments that span the CDR3 region. The amplicons were sequenced using the Illumina HiSeq platform. On the authors' methods: Synthetic template baselines were used to correct PCR bias computationally, reads within Hamming distance 2 were collapsed, and singletons that could not be merged were discarded. Reads were aligned to IMGT to assign V, D and J genes, CDR3 length, and insertions or deletions at six rearrangement sites. Within each subset, clonotype counts were normalized to sorted cell number, after which true diversity and Gini coefficients were computed with the tcR R package. Repertoire sharing was quantified using the overlap coefficient calculated on TCRB nucleotide sequences. Out-of-frame TCRB sequences from naive cells were analyzed as a proxy for the pre-selection repertoire. Sourced from immuneACCESS, this table was stored by TCRdb with only in-frame sequences that have V and J called. A share of the clones is absent; for the studies checked, an unresolved V gene accounts for under half, and the remainder has no known explanation. Clonal size and the V and J genes are those of that table, whereas D and trimming came from the DNA. In all, the sample holds 200,000 to 250,000 clones, and approximately 15% of those were seen once. The ten largest make up approximately 0.02% of the sample.

Each donor gave one peripheral blood draw, approximately 120 mL on average, collected into heparinised tubes. A BD FACSAria II and a panel including CD45RO, CCR7, CD25, CD127, CD95 and CD27 were used to sort naive, central memory, regulatory and stem cell-like memory CD4+ T cells. A purity above 95% was achieved for all sorted populations. PBMCs were isolated immediately by Lymphoprep density gradient centrifugation and stained directly without culture. So that batch effects would be minimized, each experiment stained and sorted samples in pairs, pairing one healthy donor with one patient. Details on this clone: Its antigen specificity is not known. The input lacks base qualities; no much larger clone sits a single base away.

V is shortened by 5 bases, J by 5 bases, and the region joining them spans 5 bases. The CDR3 spans 11 residues, from the cysteine through the phenylalanine. Just the 33-base CDR3 DNA is kept, in frame starting at base 1. The germline V gene provides CDR1 MNHEY and CDR2 SVGAGI. Broader findings and caveats from the paper: At VDJ recombination sites, patients with type 1 diabetes made fewer insertions and deleted more nucleotides, a pattern implying thymic rearrangement abnormalities. In all four CD4+ subsets, TCRB CDR3 length was moderately but significantly shorter in type 1 diabetes patients. PCR might favor shorter templates, but patient and control samples were amplified and corrected together, so any skew would affect both groups equally. Because small numbers of individuals were included in the HLA sub-analyses, any influence of HLA type on TCRB rearrangement was left unresolved. Sequencing cDNA rather than genomic DNA could over-represent highly expressing activated cells, although activation and CD3 levels did not differ between groups. Naive, central memory and regulatory TCRB repertoires appeared to be more similar among patients than among healthy donors.

The sequence came from a man under 40 with type 1 diabetes. The rearranged segments are TRBV6-5 and TRBJ2-3; the D segment cannot be called with confidence. Sequencing input: naive CD4+ T cells from blood. The meaning of the sample's cell subset or site label: true naive CD4+ T cells. The bases read TGTGCCAGCAGTCTTCGAGATACGCAGTATTTT. This gives the protein CASSLRDTQYF.